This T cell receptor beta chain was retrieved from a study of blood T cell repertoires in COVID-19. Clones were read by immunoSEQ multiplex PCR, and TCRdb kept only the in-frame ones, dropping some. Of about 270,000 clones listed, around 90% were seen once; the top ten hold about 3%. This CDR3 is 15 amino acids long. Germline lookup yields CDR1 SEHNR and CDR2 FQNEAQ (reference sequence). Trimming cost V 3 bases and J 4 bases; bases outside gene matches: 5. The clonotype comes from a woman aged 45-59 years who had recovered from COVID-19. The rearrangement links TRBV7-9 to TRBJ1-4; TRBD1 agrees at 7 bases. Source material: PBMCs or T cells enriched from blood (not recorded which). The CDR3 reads CASSLGDSGNEKLFF. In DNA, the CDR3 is TGTGCCAGCAGCTTGGGGGACAGCGGTAATGAAAAACTGTTTTTT. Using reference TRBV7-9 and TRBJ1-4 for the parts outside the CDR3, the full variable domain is DTGVSQNPRHKITKRGQNVTFRCDPISEHNRLYWYRQTLGQGPEFLTYFQNEAQLEKSRLLSDRFSAERPKGSFSTLEIQRTEQGDSAMYLCASSLGDSGNEKLFFGSGTQLSVL.